These 21 T cell receptor beta chains were sequenced from one sample in a study of B cell selection in AIRE deficiency. Sorting defined conventional CD4 T cells as CD4+CD127+. Profiled with immunoSEQ multiplex PCR; TCRdb holds only in-frame clones, not every one. The table shows about 25,000 clones, with about 95% occurring only once. What was sequenced was CD4+CD127+ conventional T cells sorted from PBMCs. The source is a human donor in good health.

The V gene is TRBV10-3, the J gene TRBJ2-5, with 9 nucleotides matching TRBD1. Germline values: CDR1 ENHRY, CDR2 SYGVKD. The CDR3 extends over 14 amino acids. V was clipped by 4 bases and J by 4 bases; unmatched bases: 4. CDR3 amino acids: CAISGQGGGETQYF. CDR3 nucleotide sequence: TGTGCCATCAGTGGACAGGGGGGTGGAGAGACCCAGTACTTC.

V is TRBV21-1 and J is TRBJ2-2; whether TRBD1, the table's D call, matches the DNA was not checked. TRBV21-1 is given as a pseudogene. CDR3 length: 15 residues. The CDR3 spells CASSTRDRRTGELFF. The CDR3 DNA reads TGTGCCAGCAGCACGCGGGACAGACGAACCGGGGAGCTGTTTTTT.

The chain links TRBV23-1 to TRBJ2-7; possibly TRBD1 for D (6 bases). TRBV23-1 is designated an ORF whose function remains uncertain. V was clipped by 5 bases and J by 5 bases, with 19 bases between them. The CDR3 contains 15 residues. The CDR3 region has the DNA TGCGCCAGCAGTAGCGGACAGCATCACCAAGACGAGCAGTACTTC. Its translation: CASSSGQHHQDEQYF.

The CDR3: CSVVGTLNTEAFF. The CDR3 DNA is TGCAGCGTTGTAGGGACACTTAACACTGAAGCTTTCTTT. The V and J genes are TRBV29-1 and TRBJ1-1; D is perhaps TRBD1 (6 bases). Germline CDR1 and CDR2: SQVTM and ANQGSEA. The CDR3 has 13 residues. Trimming took off 4 bases at V and 2 bases at J, with 11 bases between the two ends.

This clone occurred once. The chain has TRBV10-3 and TRBJ2-7; D perhaps matches TRBD1 (6 bases). Deletions cut 6 bases from V and 4 bases from J, with 13 bases between. Germline CDR1 is ENHRY and CDR2 is SYGVKD. The CDR3 length is 13 residues. CDR3 loop: CAISPIRGYEQYF. The DNA of the CDR3 is TGTGCCATCAGCCCTATAAGGGGGTACGAGCAGTACTTC.

The rearrangement links TRBV10-1 to TRBJ2-5; maybe TRBD1 (6 bases). The germline V gene encodes CDR1 WNHNN and CDR2 SYGVQD (reference sequence). The CDR3 extends over 13 amino acids. Between the trimmed V and J ends, which lost 5 bases and 3 bases, there was a span of 10 bases. CDR3 amino acids: CASSFDRKETQYF. The DNA of the CDR3 is TGCGCCAGCAGTTTCGACAGGAAAGAGACCCAGTACTTC.

V gene TRBV10-3 combines with J gene TRBJ1-1; D gene ambiguous. CDR1 is ENHRY and CDR2 is SYGVKD in the germline V gene. Trimming cost V 11 bases and J 2 bases, with 15 bases left between them. There are 13 residues in the CDR3. This chain's CDR3 is CASGSEENTEAFF. CDR3 DNA: TGTGCCTCGGGTAGTGAGGAAAACACTGAAGCTTTCTTT.

The chain joins TRBV6-5 to TRBJ2-5; 7 bases agree with TRBD1. Germline assignment: CDR1 MNHEY and CDR2 SVGAGI. J was trimmed by 2 bases and V by 8 bases; bases with no gene match: 11. The CDR3 loop spans 15 amino acids. The DNA of the CDR3 is TGTGCCAGCCGAACAGTCCAGGGGGAGCAAGAGACCCAGTACTTC. It specifies CASRTVQGEQETQYF.

The V gene is TRBV7-3, the J gene TRBJ2-1, with TRBD2 as a possible D gene (6 bases). Germline CDR1 reads SGHTA; CDR2 reads FQGTGA. The germline V and J ends were trimmed by 5 bases and 7 bases, with 15 bases remaining between them. The CDR3 is 14 residues long. This chain's CDR3 is CASSVTREYNEQFF. The CDR3 DNA reads as TGTGCCAGCAGCGTGACACGGGAGTATAATGAGCAGTTCTTC.

This clone is a singleton in its sample. This chain links TRBV5-1 with TRBJ2-4; D might be TRBD1 (5 bases). Deletions cut 0 bases from V and 1 base from J, with 5 bases between. This CDR3 region has 14 residues. Germline CDR1 reads SGHRS; CDR2 reads YFSETQ. In nucleotides, the CDR3 is TGCGCCAGCAGCTTGGAGGGGGCCAAAAACATTCAGTACTTC. It encodes CASSLEGAKNIQYF.

V is TRBV12-2 and J is TRBJ2-7; the table assigns TRBD2, which was not confirmed against the DNA. TRBV12-2 is a listed pseudogene. This CDR3 is 15 amino acids long. The CDR3 protein is CASRLGLAGPYEQYF. CDR3 bases: TGTGCAAGTCGCTTAGGACTAGCGGGGCCCTACGAGCAGTACTTC.

The V and J genes are TRBV6-1 and TRBJ1-1, with TRBD1 as a possible D gene (5 bases). Germline loops: CDR1 MNHNS, CDR2 SASEGT. The CDR3 runs to 18 residues. V lost 4 bases to trimming and J lost 0 bases, with 21 bases between them. The CDR3 DNA reads as TGTGCCAGCAGTGTTAGGTTCCGGGGCCTCCCCATGAACACTGAAGCTTTCTTT. As protein: CASSVRFRGLPMNTEAFF.

This clone appeared once. This chain uses TRBV19 with TRBJ2-5; D ambiguous. The CDR3 covers 10 residues. Trimming removed 9 bases at V and 4 bases at J, with 6 bases between. The V gene's germline CDR1 is LNHDA and CDR2 SQIVND (reference sequence). CDR3 coding DNA: TGTGCCAGCTTGGTAGAGACCCAGTACTTC. Translating gives CASLVETQYF.

V gene TRBV6-1 combines with J gene TRBJ2-3, with 9 nucleotides matching TRBD1. Germline trimming cut 6 bases from V and 5 bases from J; bases unmatched to any gene: 9. This CDR3 is built from 15 residues. From germline, CDR1 is MNHNS and CDR2 SASEGT. The CDR3 DNA follows: TGTGCCAGCAGAAAACAGGGGGCGCAGGAAGATACGCAGTATTTT. This sequence encodes CASRKQGAQEDTQYF.

The rearrangement joins TRBV27 to TRBJ2-7; maybe TRBD1 (5 bases). The CDR3 length is 16 residues. CDR1 is MNHEY and CDR2 is SMNVEV in the germline V gene (reference sequence). The V end lost 3 bases, the J end lost 4 bases, and 19 bases lay between the germline ends. CDR3 coding DNA: TGTGCCAGCAGTTTCTCTGGGATCAGTTACAGGTACGAGCAGTACTTC. It yields the protein CASSFSGISYRYEQYF.

On this clone itself: A junction boundary mismatches the germline segment, possibly from a read error. The chain combines TRBV7-7 with TRBJ1-3, with 8 bases aligning to TRBD1. The germline V gene has CDR1 SSHAT and CDR2 FNYEAQ (reference sequence). The CDR3 is 14 amino acids. The CDR3: CASSQGAAGNTIYF. As DNA, the CDR3 is TGTGCTAGCAGCCAGGGGGCAGCTGGAAACACCATATATTTT.

Only a few counts were recorded for this clone. The chain has TRBV7-9 and TRBJ2-7; perhaps TRBD2 as D (5 bases). CDR1 is SEHNR and CDR2 is FQNEAQ in the germline V gene (reference sequence). Trimming cost V 6 bases and J 0 bases, with 12 bases left between them. The CDR3 length is 14 residues. CDR3 loop: CASSEGLTSYEQYF. Written as DNA, the CDR3 is TGTGCCAGCAGTGAAGGACTTACCTCCTACGAGCAGTACTTC. Full variable domain (remainder filled in from reference TRBV7-9 and TRBJ2-7): DTGVSQNPRHKITKRGQNVTFRCDPISEHNRLYWYRQTLGQGPEFLTYFQNEAQLEKSRLLSDRFSAERPKGSFSTLEIQRTEQGDSAMYLCASSEGLTSYEQYFGPGTRLTVT.

The chain has TRBV6-1 and TRBJ1-5; D may be TRBD1 (5 bases). CDR1 is MNHNS and CDR2 is SASEGT in the germline V gene. Trimming shortened V by 6 bases and J by 1 base, and 13 bases separated the two germline ends. The CDR3 sequence is 15 residues long. CDR3 sequence (DNA): TGTGCCAGCAGATCGGGACCCTTAAGCAATCAGCCCCAGCATTTT. Its protein is CASRSGPLSNQPQHF.

The V and J genes are TRBV7-3 and TRBJ1-1; the D is unclear. Germline loops: CDR1 SGHTA, CDR2 FQGTGA. The CDR3 loop spans 13 amino acids. Trimming stripped 5 bases from V and 0 bases from J, with 7 bases between. The CDR3 is CASSPSMNTEAFF. The CDR3 DNA reads TGTGCCAGCAGCCCCTCCATGAACACTGAAGCTTTCTTT.

The rearrangement joins TRBV7-2 to TRBJ1-2; no reliable D call. CDR3 length: 14 residues. V was cut by 5 bases and J by 5 bases, with 15 bases left in between. CDR1 is SGHTA, CDR2 FQGNSA, per germline. CDR3 amino acids: CASSIRSGRYGYTF. CDR3 nucleotide sequence: TGTGCCAGCAGCATTCGCAGCGGGAGGTATGGCTACACCTTC.

This clone was seen a single time. V usage is TRBV4-2 and J usage is TRBJ1-4, with 12 bases identical to TRBD1. This CDR3 region has 14 residues. V lost 5 bases, J lost 7 bases, and 2 bases stayed unmatched. Germline CDR1 LGHNA, CDR2 YNFKEQ. The DNA for the CDR3 is TGTGCCAGCAGCAGGGACAGGGGGCTTGAAAAACTGTTTTTT. It specifies CASSRDRGLEKLFF.